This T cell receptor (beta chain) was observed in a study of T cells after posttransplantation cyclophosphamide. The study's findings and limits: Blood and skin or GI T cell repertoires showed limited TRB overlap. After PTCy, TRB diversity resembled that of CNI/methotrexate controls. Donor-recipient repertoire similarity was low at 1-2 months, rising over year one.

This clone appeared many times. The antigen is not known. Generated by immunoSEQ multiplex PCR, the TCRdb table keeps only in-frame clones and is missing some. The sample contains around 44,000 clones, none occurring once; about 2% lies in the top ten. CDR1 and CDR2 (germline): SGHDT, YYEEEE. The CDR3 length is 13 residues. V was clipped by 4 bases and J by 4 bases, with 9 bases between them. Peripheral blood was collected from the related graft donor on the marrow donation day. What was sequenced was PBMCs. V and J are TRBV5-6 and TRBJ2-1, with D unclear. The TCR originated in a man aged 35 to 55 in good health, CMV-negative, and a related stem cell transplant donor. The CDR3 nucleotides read TGTGCCAGCAGCAACACACAATACAATGAGCAGTTCTTC. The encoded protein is CASSNTQYNEQFF.